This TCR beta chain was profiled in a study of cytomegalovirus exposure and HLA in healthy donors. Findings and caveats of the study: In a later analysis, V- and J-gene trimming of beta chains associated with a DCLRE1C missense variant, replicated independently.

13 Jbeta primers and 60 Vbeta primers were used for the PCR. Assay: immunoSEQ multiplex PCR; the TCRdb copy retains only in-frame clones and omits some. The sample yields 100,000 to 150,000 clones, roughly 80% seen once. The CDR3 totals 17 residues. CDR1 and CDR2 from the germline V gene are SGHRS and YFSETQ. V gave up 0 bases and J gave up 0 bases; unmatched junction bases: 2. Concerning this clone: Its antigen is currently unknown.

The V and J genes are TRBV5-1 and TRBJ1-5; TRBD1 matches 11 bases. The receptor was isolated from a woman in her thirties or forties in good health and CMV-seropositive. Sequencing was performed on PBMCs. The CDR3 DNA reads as TGCGCCAGCAGCTTGGGGACAGGGGGCCTTAGCAATCAGCCCCAGCATTTT. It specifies CASSLGTGGLSNQPQHF.